The next 14 T cell receptor beta chains were all read from a single sample in a study of PD-1 blockade in classical Hodgkin lymphoma. Profiled with immunoSEQ multiplex PCR; TCRdb holds only in-frame clones, not every one. The table has about 93,000 clones, approximately 78% seen once. The time point: cycle 4 day 1 (C4D1), after less than seven weeks of nivolumab. Relapses following autologous stem cell transplantation were seen in all patients, with brentuximab vedotin exposure varying. Specimen: peripheral blood mononuclear cells (PBMCs), collected before the fourth cycle of nivolumab. The receptors come from a human donor with classical Hodgkin lymphoma.

The genes are TRBV28 and TRBJ2-7; TRBD1 or TRBD2 may be the D gene (5 bases each). The CDR3 loop spans 14 amino acids. In germline, CDR1 is MDHEN, CDR2 SYDVKM. V was clipped by 3 bases and J by 0 bases, with 9 bases between them. DNA for the CDR3: TGTGCCAGCAGTTTTAGGGACGACTCCTACGAGCAGTACTTC. Its protein product is CASSFRDDSYEQYF. The whole variable domain, filled in from reference TRBV28 and TRBJ2-7, reads DVKVTQSSRYLVKRTGEKVFLECVQDMDHENMFWYRQDPGLGLRLIYFSYDVKMKEKGDIPEGYSVSREKKERFSLILESASTNQTSMYLCASSFRDDSYEQYFGPGTRLTVT.

The chain links TRBV18 to TRBJ1-2; tentatively, D is TRBD1 (6 bases). This CDR3 spans 15 amino acids. V shed 5 bases and J shed 0 bases, with 13 bases lying between them. Germline V gene data show CDR1 as KGHSH and CDR2 as LQKENI. CDR3 residues: CASSSGAQANYGYTF. The CDR3, as DNA: TGTGCCAGCTCATCGGGGGCACAGGCTAACTATGGCTACACCTTC.

The chain joins TRBV27 to TRBJ1-5; TRBD1 matches 8 bases. There are 15 residues in the CDR3. Germline V gives CDR1 MNHEY, CDR2 SMNVEV (reference sequence). V lost 5 bases, J lost 2 bases, and 5 bases stayed unmatched. The CDR3 here is CASSLQGGGNQPQHF. CDR3 nucleotides: TGTGCCAGCAGTCTACAGGGGGGCGGCAATCAGCCCCAGCATTTT.

CDR3 sequence reads: CASSTEQGVTEAFF. CDR3 bases: TGTGCCAGCAGTACGGAACAGGGGGTAACTGAAGCTTTCTTT. The chain uses TRBV28 and TRBJ1-1; TRBD1 matches at 8 bases. V lost 5 bases and J lost 5; bases outside the gene matches: 7. Germline-derived CDR1 and CDR2 are MDHEN and SYDVKM. This CDR3 has 14 amino acids.

V usage is TRBV5-1 and J usage is TRBJ2-3, with 9 positions matching TRBD1. The CDR3 contains 20 residues. Germline assignment: CDR1 SGHRS and CDR2 YFSETQ. Trimming at V came to 4 bases and at J to 0 bases, leaving 18 bases not matched to a gene. The CDR3 DNA is TGCGCCAGCAGCCAGAGAGGACCGGGACAGGGAGGTTCTAGCACAGATACGCAGTATTTT. Its translation: CASSQRGPGQGGSSTDTQYF.

The chain couples TRBV28 to TRBJ2-1, with TRBD1 identical over 7 bases. Unmatched junction bases numbered 4, after V lost 3 bases and J lost 2 bases. In germline, CDR1 is MDHEN, CDR2 SYDVKM. The CDR3 totals 15 residues. This CDR3 reads CASSFTGVAYNEQFF. CDR3 nucleotide sequence: TGTGCCAGCAGTTTTACAGGGGTTGCCTACAATGAGCAGTTCTTC.

The gene calls are TRBV4-2 and TRBJ2-1, with 13 bases aligning to TRBD2. CDR3 length: 16 residues. CDR1 is LGHNA, CDR2 YNFKEQ, per germline. Trimming took 3 bases from V and 6 from J; bases not matched to a gene: 5. CDR3 nucleotide sequence: TGTGCCAGCAGCCACACGGGACTAGCGGGAATCAATGAGCAGTTCTTC. Translated: CASSHTGLAGINEQFF.

The chain has TRBV7-9 and TRBJ2-3; TRBD2 might be the D (6 bases). Germline V gene data show CDR1 as SEHNR and CDR2 as FQNEAQ (reference sequence). The CDR3 has 14 residues. Trimming stripped 8 bases from V and 1 base from J, with 13 bases between. CDR3 region: CASGGSGGTDTQYF. For the CDR3, the DNA is TGTGCCAGCGGGGGGAGCGGAGGCACAGATACGCAGTATTTT.

This chain uses TRBV29-1 with TRBJ2-5; 7 bases line up with TRBD2. CDR1 is SQVTM and CDR2 is ANQGSEA in the germline V gene. With V trimmed by 7 bases and J by 3 bases, 5 bases remained unmatched. CDR3 size: 12 residues. CDR3 in amino acids: CSAGRGEETQYF. The CDR3 DNA reads TGCAGCGCCGGACGGGGGGAAGAGACCCAGTACTTC.

This sequence joins TRBV5-4 and TRBJ2-6; either TRBD1 or TRBD2 may supply D (5 bases each). This CDR3 has 17 amino acids. The germline gives CDR1 SGHNT, CDR2 YYREEE (reference sequence). Trimming took off 2 bases at V and 0 bases at J, with 12 bases between the two ends. The CDR3 here is CASSFGGIGSGANVLTF. CDR3 nucleotides: TGTGCCAGCAGCTTTGGGGGAATAGGCTCTGGGGCCAACGTCCTGACTTTC.

The chain is built from TRBV7-9 and TRBJ2-2; TRBD2 matches 11 bases. This CDR3 has 16 amino acids. Germline loops: CDR1 SEHNR, CDR2 FQNEAQ (reference sequence). Trimming at V came to 3 bases and at J to 3 bases, leaving 3 bases not matched to a gene. This CDR3 reads CASSFKLAGDTGELFF. The CDR3 bases are TGTGCCAGCAGCTTCAAACTAGCGGGAGACACCGGGGAGCTGTTTTTT.

The chain carries TRBV6-5 and TRBJ2-2; D may be TRBD2 (6 bases). V was shortened by 1 base and J by 6 bases, with 9 bases between the two germline ends. The CDR3 has 14 residues. The germline CDR1 and CDR2 sequences are MNHEY and SVGAGI. CDR3: CASSYFSGSGELFF. The CDR3 DNA sequence: TGTGCCAGCAGTTACTTCAGCGGGTCCGGGGAGCTGTTTTTT.

This sequence joins TRBV2 and TRBJ1-2; D is possibly TRBD1 (5 bases). The CDR3 is made up of 12 amino acids. The V and J ends lost 8 bases and 4 bases respectively, with 11 bases between them. Germline lookup yields CDR1 SNHLY and CDR2 FYNNEI. CDR3 coding DNA: TGTGCCAGCTGGGGCAGGGCCTATGGCTACACCTTC. The encoded protein is CASWGRAYGYTF.

Worth noting for this clone: Within the sample, other DNA sequences also encode this same CDR3. The genes are TRBV18 and TRBJ1-3; 7 positions match TRBD1. This CDR3 contains 14 residues. CDR1 and CDR2 (germline): KGHSH, LQKENI. The V gene end was trimmed by 3 bases and the J gene end by 4 bases; junction bases not matched to a gene: 3. The CDR3 reads CASSPTGYGNTIYF. CDR3 nucleotides: TGTGCCAGCTCACCGACAGGGTACGGAAACACCATATATTTT. Drawing the rest from reference TRBV18 and TRBJ1-3, the complete variable domain is NAGVMQNPRHLVRRRGQEARLRCSPMKGHSHVYWYRQLPEEGLKFMVYLQKENIIDESGMPKERFSAEFPKEGPSILRIQQVVRGDSAAYFCASSPTGYGNTIYFGEGSWLTVV.